The 18 T cell receptor beta chains below all came from one sample that was sequenced in a study of blood T cell repertoires in COVID-19 (TCRdb year 2020). Receptor libraries were prepared by the immunoSEQ multiplex PCR assay. The table was pulled from immuneACCESS by TCRdb, which kept in-frame rearrangements only. Such tables lose some clones; where checked, under half of the loss comes from unresolved V genes, and the rest has no known cause. The sample records 150,000 to 200,000 clones, roughly 90% of which are singletons. Jointly, the top ten make up 6.5% to 8% of the sample. What was sequenced was PBMCs or T cells enriched from blood (not recorded which). These receptor sequences come from a woman in her forties or fifties who had recovered from COVID-19.

The chain is built from TRBV4-3 and TRBJ2-7; D call uncertain. The CDR3 has 12 amino acids. The germline gives CDR1 LGHNA, CDR2 YSLEER. Trimming removed 1 base at V and 7 bases at J, with 8 bases between. The CDR3: CASSQGGREQYF. The CDR3, as DNA: TGCGCCAGCAGCCAAGGAGGTCGAGAGCAGTACTTC.

CDR3 amino acids: CASSVVSSGINTGELFF. In DNA, the CDR3 is TGTGCCAGCAGCGTAGTCTCCAGCGGGATTAACACCGGGGAGCTGTTTTTT. The chain uses TRBV9 and TRBJ2-2; 7 nucleotides match TRBD2. This CDR3 contains 17 residues. V lost 0 bases, J lost 2 bases, and 7 bases stayed unmatched. Germline-derived CDR1 and CDR2 are SGDLS and YYNGEE.

The chain couples TRBV5-1 to TRBJ2-5, with 10 bases identical to TRBD2. CDR1 and CDR2 (germline): SGHRS, YFSETQ. The CDR3 consists of 17 residues. J gave up 3 bases and V 0 bases, and 8 bases lay outside the gene matches. The CDR3, as DNA: TGCGCCAGCAGCTTGGCTAGCGGGGGAGGAGGAAAAGAGACCCAGTACTTC. Amino acids: CASSLASGGGGKETQYF.

The rearrangement links TRBV4-3 to TRBJ2-1, with a possible D match to TRBD2 (5 bases). Trimming took off 1 base at V and 0 bases at J, with 16 bases between the two ends. Germline values: CDR1 LGHNA, CDR2 YSLEER. The length of the CDR3 is 18 residues. CDR3 DNA: TGCGCCAGCAGCCAAGCACTTTGGCGGGCCGACTCCTACAATGAGCAGTTCTTC. It specifies CASSQALWRADSYNEQFF.

Here the CDR3 reads CASSQDIRGAGANVLTF. The DNA of the CDR3 is TGCGCCAGCAGCCAAGATATTAGGGGCGCTGGGGCCAACGTCCTGACTTTC. The V call is TRBV4-1, the J call TRBJ2-6, with D possibly being TRBD1 (5 bases). This CDR3 contains 17 residues. CDR1 and CDR2 (germline): MGHRA, YSYEKL. Between the trimmed V and J ends, which lost 0 bases and 2 bases, there was a span of 11 bases.

This chain uses TRBV19 with TRBJ2-5; TRBD1 matches 7 bases. The CDR3 sequence is 13 residues long. With 8 bases clipped from V and 2 bases from J, the junction kept 5 bases outside the gene matches. The germline gives CDR1 LNHDA, CDR2 SQIVND (reference sequence). For the CDR3, the DNA is TGTGCCAGTGCACAGGGGCGGCAAGAGACCCAGTACTTC. Translating gives CASAQGRQETQYF.

This sequence joins TRBV7-9 and TRBJ1-4; no clear D gene. Trimming shortened V by 0 bases and J by 8 bases, and 13 bases separated the two germline ends. The length of the CDR3 is 15 residues. The germline V gene encodes CDR1 SEHNR and CDR2 FQNEAQ (reference sequence). The CDR3 region is CASSLAGNEGEKLFF. The CDR3 nucleotides are TGTGCCAGCAGCTTAGCGGGAAACGAGGGAGAAAAACTGTTTTTT.

Points on this clone: Sequence at one end of the junction differs from germline and may be a read error. The rearrangement links TRBV19 to TRBJ2-3; possibly TRBD1 for D (5 bases). Germline V CDR1 and CDR2: LNHDA, SQIVND (reference sequence). This CDR3 is 13 amino acids long. The CDR3 loop is CAISQGGTDTQYF. Here the CDR3 DNA reads TGTGCCATTAGTCAGGGTGGTACAGATACGCAGTATTTT.

This rearrangement joins TRBV9 to TRBJ1-2; D gene uncertain. The ends were cut back, 5 bases at V and 8 bases at J, with 13 bases in the middle. Germline V lookup: CDR1 SGDLS, CDR2 YYNGEE. The CDR3 runs to 12 residues. The CDR3 spells CASSATERGYTF. CDR3 nucleotides: TGTGCCAGCAGTGCAACAGAGAGAGGCTACACCTTC.

This chain links TRBV5-1 with TRBJ2-1, with D perhaps TRBD1 (5 bases). This CDR3 region has 14 residues. Germline V gives CDR1 SGHRS, CDR2 YFSETQ. With 1 base removed from V and 7 bases from J, the gap between germline ends came to 12 bases. The CDR3 DNA follows: TGCGCCAGCAGCTTGACGCAGGGTGTTAATGAGCAGTTCTTC. Protein: CASSLTQGVNEQFF.

This clone showed up just once. The gene calls are TRBV11-3 and TRBJ1-3; D call uncertain. V gave up 7 bases and J gave up 4 bases, with 8 bases separating them. There are 12 residues in the CDR3. The germline gives CDR1 SGHNT, CDR2 YENEEA. The CDR3 here is CASNSGGNTIYF. CDR3 sequence (DNA): TGTGCCAGCAACTCCGGGGGAAACACCATATATTTT.

The chain recombines TRBV5-4 with TRBJ1-1; TRBD1 aligns across 7 bases. Germline CDR1 and CDR2: SGHNT and YYREEE (reference sequence). V was clipped by 2 bases and J by 5 bases; unmatched bases: 6. This CDR3 region has 14 residues. The CDR3 bases are TGTGCCAGCAGCTTTGACAGGGTCTGGACTGAAGCTTTCTTT. Protein: CASSFDRVWTEAFF.

The gene calls are TRBV6-5 and TRBJ1-2, with D tentatively TRBD1 (5 bases). Per germline, CDR1 MNHEY and CDR2 SVGAGI. The ends were cut back, 6 bases at V and 6 bases at J, with 17 bases in the middle. The CDR3 loop spans 14 amino acids. CDR3 nucleotides: TGTGCCAGCAGGACGACAGAGACCCCCCATGGCTACACCTTC. It specifies CASRTTETPHGYTF.

The rearrangement joins TRBV7-6 to TRBJ1-6; possibly TRBD1 for D (6 bases). V was trimmed by 5 bases and J by 9 bases, leaving 17 bases between them. This CDR3 comprises 15 residues. Germline assignment: CDR1 SGHVS and CDR2 FNYEAQ. This CDR3 is CASSLQGFNGSPLHF. CDR3 in DNA: TGTGCCAGCAGCCTACAGGGTTTTAATGGTTCACCCCTCCACTTT.

This clone was found once. V is TRBV11-2 and J is TRBJ2-7, with 7 bases fitting TRBD2. Germline V gene sequence: CDR1 SGHAT, CDR2 FQNNGV. Trimming removed 1 base from V and 3 bases from J; junction bases left unmatched: 6. This CDR3 spans 15 amino acids. The CDR3 DNA reads TGTGCCAGCAGCTTAGCCGGTGGGGGGGGCTACGAGCAGTACTTC. Its translation is CASSLAGGGGYEQYF.

On this clone: One end of the junction varies from germline; a read error may be responsible. The chain combines TRBV27 with TRBJ1-2, with 7 bases fitting TRBD1. Germline V CDR1 and CDR2: MNHEY, SMNVEV (reference sequence). The CDR3 totals 14 residues. CDR3 protein: CASSSTGHSYDYTF. Here the CDR3 DNA reads TGTGCCAGCAGTTCGACAGGGCATAGTTATGACTACACCTTC.

The chain carries TRBV4-3 and TRBJ2-3; 12 nucleotides agree with TRBD1. Per the germline V gene, CDR1 is LGHNA and CDR2 is YSLEER. This CDR3 region has 15 residues. Trimming cost V 8 bases and J 4 bases; bases outside gene matches: 7. This chain's CDR3 is CASSRGTGGPDTQYF. CDR3 nucleotides: TGCGCCAGCTCCCGCGGGACAGGGGGCCCAGATACGCAGTATTTT.

This clone came up many times. J is TRBJ2-2 and V is TRBV5-1, with TRBD1 as a possible D gene (6 bases). The V end was cut by 0 bases, the J end by 5 bases, with 11 bases between. The CDR3 spans 15 residues. Germline-derived CDR1 and CDR2 are SGHRS and YFSETQ. The CDR3 nucleotides read TGCGCCAGCAGCTTGGGGGGGCGTGGAACCGGGGAGCTGTTTTTT. It yields the protein CASSLGGRGTGELFF.